These 20 T cell receptor beta chains came from one sample sequenced in a study of CD8 T cells in Susac syndrome. RNA was extracted with the RNeasy kit, and a quantity of about 0.5 to 1 ug was reverse transcribed using random hexamers. In TCRdb, the immunoSEQ multiplex PCR reads were re-called with MiXCR into one record per CDR3 protein. The sample consists of roughly 89,000 distinct CDR3 sequences, approximately 96% of them appearing once. Sequencing was done on a sample of CD8+ T cells from PBMCs. The receptors come from a human donor with Susac syndrome.

The chain recombines TRBV7-9 with TRBJ2-5, with 9 bases identical to TRBD1. This CDR3 comprises 13 residues. Per germline, CDR1 SEHNR and CDR2 FQNEAQ (reference sequence). The V gene end was trimmed by 3 bases and the J gene end by 4 bases; junction bases not matched to a gene: 0. The CDR3 coding sequence is TGTGCCAGCAGCTTGACAGGGGGAGAGACCCAGTACTTC. Protein: CASSLTGGETQYF. Complete variable domain (other parts from reference TRBV7-9 and TRBJ2-5): DTGVSQNPRHKITKRGQNVTFRCDPISEHNRLYWYRQTLGQGPEFLTYFQNEAQLEKSRLLSDRFSAERPKGSFSTLEIQRTEQGDSAMYLCASSLTGGETQYFGPGTRLLVL.

The V call is TRBV3-1, the J call TRBJ1-6; D call uncertain. Trimming left V 4 bases short and J 9 bases short, with 16 bases between. This CDR3 is 15 amino acids long. CDR1 is LGHDT, CDR2 YNNKEL, per germline (reference sequence). CDR3 sequence reads: CASSPGRGSGSPLHF. CDR3 coding DNA: TGTGCCAGCAGCCCAGGAAGAGGGTCGGGTTCACCCCTCCACTTT.

DNA of the CDR3: TGTGCCATCAGTGACCCTGGGGACAGACGGGGAGGCTACACCTTC. This codes for CAISDPGDRRGGYTF. The rearrangement links TRBV10-3 to TRBJ1-2; TRBD1 agrees at 7 bases. The CDR3 covers 15 residues. CDR1 is ENHRY and CDR2 is SYGVKD in the germline V gene. V lost 3 bases, J lost 8 bases, and 12 bases stayed unmatched.

This chain links TRBV5-6 with TRBJ2-7; D gene unclear. Germline CDR1 reads SGHDT; CDR2 reads YYEEEE. This CDR3 is 12 amino acids long. V gave up 0 bases and J gave up 3 bases, with 4 bases separating them. The CDR3 DNA reads TGTGCCAGCAGCTTGGGCAACTACGAGCAGTACTTC. Encoded protein: CASSLGNYEQYF. Based on the CDR3 plus reference TRBV5-6 and TRBJ2-7, the full variable domain is DAGVTQSPTHLIKTRGQQVTLRCSPKSGHDTVSWYQQALGQGPQFIFQYYEEEERQRGNFPDRFSGHQFPNYSSELNVNALLLGDSALYLCASSLGNYEQYFGPGTRLTVT.

This chain uses TRBV30 with TRBJ1-1; D is unresolved. CDR1 and CDR2 (germline): GTSNPN, SVGIG (reference sequence). CDR3 length equals 15 residues. The germline V and J ends were trimmed by 2 bases and 4 bases, with 17 bases remaining between them. The CDR3 sequence is CAWSPLHLRATEAFF. Written as DNA, the CDR3 is TGTGCCTGGAGTCCCCTACACCTGCGAGCCACTGAAGCTTTCTTT.

This clonotype was recorded only once. The rearrangement uses TRBV20-1 and TRBJ2-3; the D gene could be TRBD1 or TRBD2 (6 bases each). The germline CDR1 and CDR2 sequences are DFQATT and SNEGSKA (reference sequence). The CDR3 has 14 residues. V lost 2 bases, J lost 4 bases, and 13 bases lay in between. The CDR3 here is CSARSGAGADTQYF. In DNA, the CDR3 is TGCAGTGCTAGATCGGGGGCCGGGGCAGATACGCAGTATTTT.

The chain joins TRBV20-1 to TRBJ2-7; TRBD2 is a possible D gene (5 bases). Looked up from germline, CDR1 is DFQATT and CDR2 is SNEGSKA (reference sequence). Trimming shortened V by 5 bases and J by 3 bases, and 17 bases separated the two germline ends. There are 14 residues in the CDR3. The CDR3 protein is CSAYPPGKVYEQYF. CDR3 in DNA: TGCAGTGCTTACCCACCCGGGAAGGTCTACGAGCAGTACTTC.

The chain recombines TRBV20-1 with TRBJ2-7, with D perhaps TRBD2 (6 bases). The germline V and J ends were trimmed by 3 bases and 1 base, with 19 bases remaining between them. Germline-derived CDR1 and CDR2 are DFQATT and SNEGSKA (reference sequence). The CDR3 consists of 16 residues. CDR3 protein: CSASPLRAGTSYEQYF. CDR3 nucleotides: TGCAGTGCTAGTCCTTTACGCGCGGGGACGTCCTACGAGCAGTACTTC.

This clonotype was seen a few times. V usage is TRBV7-9 and J usage is TRBJ2-3; the D is unclear. CDR1 SEHNR and CDR2 FQNEAQ come from the germline V gene (reference sequence). Trimming shortened V by 6 bases and J by 4 bases, and 8 bases separated the two germline ends. The CDR3 totals 12 residues. CDR3 amino acids: CASSSDPDTQYF. CDR3 bases: TGTGCCAGCAGTTCCGACCCAGATACGCAGTATTTT.

The rearrangement joins TRBV5-6 to TRBJ2-7, with D possibly being TRBD1 (6 bases). V lost 2 bases, J lost 3 bases, and 9 bases lay in between. The germline V gene has CDR1 SGHDT and CDR2 YYEEEE. This CDR3 has 13 amino acids. CDR3 amino acids: CASSFQGSYEQYF. The CDR3 DNA follows: TGTGCCAGCAGCTTCCAGGGGAGCTACGAGCAGTACTTC.

This chain links TRBV27 with TRBJ1-5, with a possible D match to TRBD1 (6 bases). The germline V gene has CDR1 MNHEY and CDR2 SMNVEV (reference sequence). Trimming pared 5 bases from V and 5 bases from J, leaving 13 bases between. This CDR3 is 14 amino acids long. The CDR3 is CASSPGTLYQPQHF. The CDR3 coding sequence is TGTGCCAGCAGTCCAGGGACACTTTATCAGCCCCAGCATTTT.

V and J are TRBV5-1 and TRBJ2-3; 11 bases are a match to TRBD2. Trimming at V came to 0 bases and at J to 1 base, leaving 13 bases not matched to a gene. Germline V lookup: CDR1 SGHRS, CDR2 YFSETQ. The CDR3 runs to 20 residues. The CDR3 reads CASSLAGSGGAGSGTDTQYF. CDR3 DNA sequence: TGCGCCAGCAGCTTGGCAGGTAGCGGGGGGGCCGGATCTGGCACAGATACGCAGTATTTT.

This chain links TRBV12-3 or TRBV12-4 with TRBJ2-7; D gene unclear. The CDR3 has 11 residues. V was clipped by 6 bases and J by 6 bases, with 9 bases between them. In DNA, the CDR3 is TGTGCCAGCAGCTGGACCCTCGAGCAGTACTTC. Amino acids: CASSWTLEQYF.

The genes are TRBV9 and TRBJ2-5, with D unclear. The V end lost 4 bases, the J end lost 5 bases, and 18 bases lay between the germline ends. Germline V gives CDR1 SGDLS, CDR2 YYNGEE. The CDR3 has 15 amino acids. The CDR3 spells CASSPHSADVETQYF. DNA of the CDR3: TGTGCCAGCAGCCCCCACTCGGCCGATGTGGAGACCCAGTACTTC. The whole variable domain, remainder taken from reference TRBV9 and TRBJ2-5, is DSGVTQTPKHLITATGQRVTLRCSPRSGDLSVYWYQQSLDQGLQFLIQYYNGEERAKGNILERFSAQQFPDLHSELNLSSLELGDSALYFCASSPHSADVETQYFGPGTRLLVL.

The genes are TRBV5-1 and TRBJ2-7, with a possible D match to TRBD2 (5 bases). There are 12 residues in the CDR3. CDR1 SGHRS and CDR2 YFSETQ come from the germline V gene. V was cut by 2 bases and J by 5 bases, with 8 bases left in between. DNA of the CDR3: TGCGCCAGCAGCTTTTCGGGGAACGAGCAGTACTTC. This encodes CASSFSGNEQYF. Filled out from reference TRBV5-1 and TRBJ2-7, the complete variable domain reads KAGVTQTPRYLIKTRGQQVTLSCSPISGHRSVSWYQQTPGQGLQFLFEYFSETQRNKGNFPGRFSGRQFSNSRSEMNVSTLELGDSALYLCASSFSGNEQYFGPGTRLTVT.

This chain uses TRBV11-3 with TRBJ2-5, with 8 bases fitting TRBD2. The CDR3 spans 16 residues. Unmatched junction bases numbered 7, after V lost 3 bases and J lost 1 base. Germline loops: CDR1 SGHNT, CDR2 YENEEA. CDR3 nucleotide sequence: TGTGCCAGCAGCTTTTTTCGTAGCGGGGTCCAAGAGACCCAGTACTTC. Translation gives CASSFFRSGVQETQYF.

This chain links TRBV6-4 with TRBJ2-1; 11 nucleotides agree with TRBD2. From germline, CDR1 is MRHNA and CDR2 SNTAGT. V lost 0 bases to trimming and J lost 3 bases; unmatched junction nucleotides: 1. This CDR3 region has 16 residues. CDR3 region: CASSDSLAGGYNEQFF. Here the CDR3 DNA reads TGTGCCAGCAGTGACTCTCTAGCGGGGGGCTACAATGAGCAGTTCTTC.

This sequence joins TRBV15 and TRBJ1-6; no reliable D call. The CDR3 contains 16 residues. Germline values: CDR1 LNHNV, CDR2 YYDKDF (reference sequence). The ends were cut back, 1 base at V and 6 bases at J, with 13 bases in the middle. The CDR3 region has the DNA TGTGCCACCAGCAGAGTTAAAGACCCAGTTAATTCACCCCTCCACTTT. Its protein is CATSRVKDPVNSPLHF.

CDR3 loop: CASSQVLGLAGSSEQFF. The CDR3 DNA reads as TGTGCCAGCAGCCAAGTGCTGGGACTAGCGGGATCGAGTGAGCAGTTCTTC. The rearrangement uses TRBV4-2 and TRBJ2-1, with 13 bases fitting TRBD2. Per the germline V gene, CDR1 is LGHNA and CDR2 is YNFKEQ. The CDR3 has 17 amino acids. J lost 9 bases, V lost 1 base, and 9 bases had no gene match.

Here the CDR3 reads CASSQETGMGTDTQYF. Here the CDR3 DNA reads TGCGCCAGCAGCCAGGAGACAGGGATGGGGACAGATACGCAGTATTTT. The chain uses TRBV4-3 and TRBJ2-3; 7 bases fit TRBD1. Germline V gives CDR1 LGHNA, CDR2 YSLEER. J gave up 3 bases and V 3 bases, and 9 bases lay outside the gene matches. The CDR3 sequence is 16 residues long.